The rows below give T cell receptor beta chains drawn from one sample of a study of blood T cell repertoires in COVID-19. Profiled with immunoSEQ multiplex PCR; TCRdb holds only in-frame clones, not every one. The sample has some 390,000 clones, approximately 90% seen once. Sequencing was carried out using PBMCs or T cells enriched from blood (not recorded which). Source of these receptors: a man aged 25 to 40 who had recovered from COVID-19. Each CDR3 is given with its conserved first and last residue. The order of the fields is J gene, V gene, D gene, clone size, CDR3 DNA, CDR3 protein. A D gene is named only where the DNA matches it firmly. Only some rows state a clone size, as once, few, many or a class for expanded clones.

TRBJ1-2	TRBV4-1	TRBD1	.	TGCGCCAGCAGCCAAGAATTGGGACAGCTCAACTATGGCTACACCTTC	CASSQELGQLNYGYTF
TRBJ2-7	TRBV3-1/TRBV3-2	TRBD1	.	TGTGCCAGCAGCCAAACGCAGGGGGCGAGCAAAGGCGAGCAGTACTTC	CASSQTQGASKGEQYF
TRBJ2-7	TRBV2	TRBD1	.	TGTGCCAGCACCGCCCGGACAGGGGGTTTCTACGAGCAGTACTTC	CASTARTGGFYEQYF
TRBJ2-5	TRBV13	TRBD1	.	TGTGCCAGCAGCTCCCACAGGGGTCTTTTGGAGACCCAGTACTTC	CASSSHRGLLETQYF
TRBJ2-1	TRBV15	.	.	TGTGCCACCAGCAGAAACCGGGACTCTACCAATGAGCAGTTCTTC	CATSRNRDSTNEQFF
TRBJ2-7	TRBV30	.	many	TGTGCCTGGAGTCCACCAGGGTCCTACGAGCAGTACTTC	CAWSPPGSYEQYF
TRBJ1-1	TRBV5-1	.	.	TGCGCCAGCAGTAAAGGGACATTGAACACTGAAGCTTTCTTT	CASSKGTLNTEAFF
TRBJ1-1	TRBV30	.	.	TGTGCCTGGAGGTGGGGAGGGTTGAACACTGAAGCTTTCTTT	CAWRWGGLNTEAFF
TRBJ2-7	TRBV28	TRBD1	.	TGTGCCAGCAGACCGGGACAGCCTTCCTACGAGCAGTACTTC	CASRPGQPSYEQYF
TRBJ2-7	TRBV28	TRBD1	.	TGTGCCAGCAGTTTCAACAGGGGAAGCTCCTACGAGCAGTACTTC	CASSFNRGSSYEQYF
TRBJ1-2	TRBV19	TRBD1	.	TGTGCCAGTAGTCTCACCGGGACAGGGGTGAGGTATGGCTACACCTTC	CASSLTGTGVRYGYTF
TRBJ1-5	TRBV28	.	.	TGTGCCAGCAATCGGGTCGGGGTAGCTAGCAATCAGCCCCAGCATTTT	CASNRVGVASNQPQHF
TRBJ1-6	TRBV6-5	.	.	TGTGCCAGCAGGACTCAGGGTCGGAATTCACCCCTCCACTTT	CASRTQGRNSPLHF
TRBJ2-7	TRBV9	.	.	TGTGCCAGCAGCGTAGGAACAGCAAGTTACGAGCAGTACTTC	CASSVGTASYEQYF
TRBJ2-7	TRBV5-1	TRBD1	.	TGCGCCAGCAGCTACTCCGGGACAGAGGGGGCCGAGCAGTACTTC	CASSYSGTEGAEQYF
TRBJ2-3	TRBV4-2	TRBD2	.	TGTGCCAGCAGCCAAGATATAGCGGGAGGGCCTTTGTATACGCAGTATTTT	CASSQDIAGGPLYTQYF
TRBJ2-7	TRBV6-4	TRBD1	few	TGTGCCAGCAGTCCCCGCGGGACAGGGCAGGACGAGCAGTACTTC	CASSPRGTGQDEQYF
TRBJ1-5	TRBV12-3/TRBV12-4	.	.	TGTGCCAGCAGTTTAAACGAGGGACAGCCCCAGCATTTT	CASSLNEGQPQHF
TRBJ1-1	TRBV19	TRBD1	few	TGTGCCAGTAGATGGACAGGGGGAAGAAACACTGAAGCTTTCTTT	CASRWTGGRNTEAFF
TRBJ1-3	TRBV4-2	.	.	TGTGCCAGCAGCCAAAGGAGTACATGGGGCAGAAACACCATATATTTT	CASSQRSTWGRNTIYF
TRBJ1-5	TRBV7-9	.	.	TGTGCCAGCAGCTTTCAGGCCGCCCAGCCCCAGCATTTT	CASSFQAAQPQHF
TRBJ1-5	TRBV5-6	.	few	TGTGCCAGCAGCTTAACAGCTAGCAATCAGCCCCAGCATTTT	CASSLTASNQPQHF
TRBJ1-4	TRBV2	TRBD1	.	TGTGCCAGCAGCGCCGGGACAGGGAAAGAAAAACTGTTTTTT	CASSAGTGKEKLFF
TRBJ1-2	TRBV18	.	few	TGTGCCAGCTCATCCGGCCCCAACGGGTTGAACTATGGCTACACCTTC	CASSSGPNGLNYGYTF
TRBJ1-5	TRBV6-5	.	.	TGTGCCAGCAGTTTGTCGGGAGGGGGCAATCAGCCCCAGCATTTT	CASSLSGGGNQPQHF
TRBJ1-5	TRBV27	.	once	TGTGCCAGCAGCCCGACCGGGGGCAATCAGCCCCAGCATTTT	CASSPTGGNQPQHF
TRBJ1-5	TRBV19	TRBD1	.	TGTGCCAGTACGAGTGTGACAGGGGGCTATAGCAATCAGCCCCAGCATTTT	CASTSVTGGYSNQPQHF
TRBJ1-5	TRBV30	TRBD1	few	TGTGCCTGGACAGGGGGACTTAGCAATCAGCCCCAGCATTTT	CAWTGGLSNQPQHF
TRBJ2-1	TRBV12-3/TRBV12-4	TRBD2	.	TGTGCCAGCAGGCCAGGACTAGCGGATGAGCAGTTCTTC	CASRPGLADEQFF
TRBJ2-4	TRBV5-8	.	.	TGTGCCAGCAGCTTGGCCGGATTTGGGGGGAGTGCCAAAAACATTCAGTACTTC	CASSLAGFGGSAKNIQYF
TRBJ2-1	TRBV24-1	.	.	TGTGCCACCAGTGATTCCCGGGAGGAGCAGTTCTTC	CATSDSREEQFF
TRBJ1-1	TRBV5-1	TRBD1	.	TGCGCCAGCAGCTTAGGTAGGGGGCCCACTGAAGCTTTCTTT	CASSLGRGPTEAFF
TRBJ2-7	TRBV28	.	few	TGTGCCAGCAGCGCTGAGTGGGAGCAGTACTTC	CASSAEWEQYF
TRBJ2-7	TRBV6-5	.	.	TGTGCCAGCCAAGTTCTCGGGTTCTACGAGCAGTACTTC	CASQVLGFYEQYF
TRBJ2-2	TRBV6-5	.	.	TGTGCCAGCAGAGAGCTAGCCGGGGAGCTGTTTTTT	CASRELAGELFF
TRBJ2-1	TRBV11-2	.	.	TGTGCCAGCAGCTTAGCTAGCGATCGCTCCTACAATGAGCAGTTCTTC	CASSLASDRSYNEQFF
TRBJ2-7	TRBV19	TRBD2	.	TGTGCCAGTAGCGACTCCCAAGGGACTAGCGGGAAGATCCGGTCGGAGCAGTACTTC	CASSDSQGTSGKIRSEQYF
TRBJ2-7	TRBV11-2	.	.	TGTGCCAGCAGCTCGCTACCGGGACTGAACTCCGAACTGGGCTACGAGCAGTACTTC	CASSSLPGLNSELGYEQYF
TRBJ2-6	TRBV5-1	.	.	TGCGCCAGCAGCTTCGAGGCATCTGGGGCCAACGTCCTGACTTTC	CASSFEASGANVLTF
TRBJ2-3	TRBV24-1	TRBD2	.	TGTGCCACCAATGACGGGAGGGTTCCAGATACGCAGTATTTT	CATNDGRVPDTQYF
TRBJ1-6	TRBV30	TRBD1	.	TGTGCCTGGAGGCCCGGACAGGGGACGCCCCCCCTCCACTTT	CAWRPGQGTPPLHF
TRBJ2-1	TRBV24-1	TRBD2	.	TGTGCCACCAATACGCGGGAGAACAATGAGCAGTTCTTC	CATNTRENNEQFF
TRBJ1-2	TRBV6-4	.	.	TGTGCCAGCAGTGAGGGCATTAACTATGGCTACACCTTC	CASSEGINYGYTF
TRBJ1-1	TRBV5-6	.	.	TGTGCCAGCAGCTTGGGACAGATCCTGAACACTGAAGCTTTCTTT	CASSLGQILNTEAFF
TRBJ2-5	TRBV28	TRBD2	.	TGTGCCAGCAGCGTGGCGGGAGTCACCCAGTACTTC	CASSVAGVTQYF